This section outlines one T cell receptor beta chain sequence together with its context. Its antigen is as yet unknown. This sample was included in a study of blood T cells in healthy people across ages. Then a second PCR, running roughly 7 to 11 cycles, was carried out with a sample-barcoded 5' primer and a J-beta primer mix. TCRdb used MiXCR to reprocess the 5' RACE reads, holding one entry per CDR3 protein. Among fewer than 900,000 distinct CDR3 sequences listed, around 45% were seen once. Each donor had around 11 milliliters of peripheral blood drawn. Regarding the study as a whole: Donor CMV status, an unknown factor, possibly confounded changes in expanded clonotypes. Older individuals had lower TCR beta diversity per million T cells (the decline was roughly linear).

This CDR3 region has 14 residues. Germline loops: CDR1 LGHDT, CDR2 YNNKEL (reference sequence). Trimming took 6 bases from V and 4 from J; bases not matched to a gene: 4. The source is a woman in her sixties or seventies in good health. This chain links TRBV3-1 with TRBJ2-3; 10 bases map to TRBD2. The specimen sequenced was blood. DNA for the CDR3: TGTGCCAGCAGAGGGACTAGCGAATCAGATACGCAGTATTTT. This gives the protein CASRGTSESDTQYF.